These 27 T cell receptor beta chains came from one sample sequenced in a study of long-term antiretroviral therapy in people with HIV. The assay used was immunoSEQ (version v3.0), run at survey level. The repertoire was sequenced with immunoSEQ multiplex PCR; TCRdb's copy has only in-frame clones and lacks some. Of tens of thousands of clones in the sample, roughly 88% were seen once. This specimen consisted of unsorted PBMCs, obtained 0.8 years before starting antiretroviral therapy. All receptors derive from a man aged 18 to 35 with HIV.

The chain combines TRBV27 with TRBJ2-1; D perhaps matches TRBD2 (5 bases). The CDR3 covers 17 residues. Germline CDR1 and CDR2: MNHEY and SMNVEV (reference sequence). V gave up 7 bases and J gave up 8 bases, with 27 bases separating them. The CDR3 DNA reads as TGTGCCAGCATAGGAAGAGAGGGAGCCAGGTATGGGGATGAGCAGTTCTTC. It yields the protein CASIGREGARYGDEQFF.

The chain couples TRBV19 to TRBJ1-1; 8 bases match TRBD1. Germline values: CDR1 LNHDA, CDR2 SQIVND (reference sequence). This CDR3 comprises 15 residues. V shed 6 bases and J 3 bases; nucleotides not matched to a gene: 9. Written as DNA, the CDR3 is TGTGCCAGTAGGCGTCTTCAGGGGGCGGACACTGAAGCTTTCTTT. Amino acids: CASRRLQGADTEAFF.

For the CDR3, the DNA is TGTGCCAGCAGTGAAGCGGATGGGGAGCAGTACTTC. Protein product: CASSEADGEQYF. The chain employs TRBV6-1 and TRBJ2-7; D is unclear. CDR3 length: 12 residues. The ends were cut back, 0 bases at V and 7 bases at J, with 7 bases in the middle. Germline CDR1 reads MNHNS; CDR2 reads SASEGT.

This clone was counted a single time. The chain joins TRBV11-2 to TRBJ2-7, with D uncertain. Germline V gene data show CDR1 as SGHAT and CDR2 as FQNNGV. V lost 1 base to trimming and J lost 5 bases, with 6 bases between them. This CDR3 has 12 amino acids. The CDR3 DNA is TGTGCCAGCAGCTTAGGGGTCCACGAGCAGTACTTC. Its protein is CASSLGVHEQYF.

The chain uses TRBV5-4 and TRBJ2-5; 9 positions agree with TRBD1. Germline assignment: CDR1 SGHNT and CDR2 YYREEE (reference sequence). The CDR3 length is 13 residues. V was pared by 4 bases and J by 4 bases, with 2 bases of the junction left unmatched. The chain's CDR3 is CASSPTGGETQYF. The CDR3 DNA follows: TGTGCCAGCAGCCCGACAGGGGGAGAGACCCAGTACTTC.

The chain uses TRBV4-2 and TRBJ2-7; 9 positions agree with TRBD2. J gave up 7 bases and V 0 bases, and 10 bases lay outside the gene matches. Germline V lookup: CDR1 LGHNA, CDR2 YNFKEQ. The CDR3 totals 16 residues. The CDR3 loop is CASSQDLVAGAREQYF. CDR3 in DNA: TGTGCCAGCAGCCAAGATCTTGTAGCGGGAGCACGAGAGCAGTACTTC.

The sample holds one count of this clone. The genes are TRBV5-6 and TRBJ2-3; perhaps TRBD1 as D (6 bases). Germline CDR1 SGHDT, CDR2 YYEEEE. The length of the CDR3 is 16 residues. V lost 0 bases to trimming and J lost 1 base, with 12 bases between them. The CDR3: CASSLVGGGGTDTQYF. The CDR3 DNA reads as TGTGCCAGCAGCTTGGTTGGTGGGGGCGGCACAGATACGCAGTATTTT.

The chain recombines TRBV6-1 with TRBJ1-1; D not resolved. V lost 8 bases, J lost 3 bases, and 10 bases lay in between. The germline gives CDR1 MNHNS, CDR2 SASEGT. The CDR3 has 12 amino acids. The CDR3 DNA follows: TGTGCCAGCGGGTACAGCTACACTGAAGCTTTCTTT. Translating gives CASGYSYTEAFF.

The sample holds a few counts of this clone. V and J are TRBV6-4 and TRBJ2-2; weak D call: TRBD2 (5 bases). CDR1 is MRHNA and CDR2 is SNTAGT in the germline V gene. V was trimmed by 5 bases and J by 5 bases, leaving 9 bases between them. The CDR3 loop spans 13 amino acids. The CDR3 bases are TGTGCCAGCAGTATGAGGGTAACCGGGGAGCTGTTTTTT. Encoded protein: CASSMRVTGELFF.

This chain's CDR3 is CASREAGLAQETQYF. In DNA, the CDR3 is TGTGCCAGTCGAGAAGCGGGACTAGCCCAAGAGACCCAGTACTTC. The chain uses TRBV19 and TRBJ2-5; 9 nucleotides match TRBD2. CDR1 LNHDA and CDR2 SQIVND come from the germline V gene (reference sequence). Trimming removed 8 bases from V and 1 base from J; junction bases left unmatched: 8. The CDR3 is 15 amino acids.

Note on this clone: A junction end diverges from the germline sequence, so it may reflect a read error. The chain employs TRBV7-7 and TRBJ2-2; D not certain. The V gene's germline CDR1 is SSHAT and CDR2 FNYEAQ (reference sequence). The CDR3 has 10 amino acids. The CDR3 reads CASSPGELFF. In nucleotides, the CDR3 is TGTGCTAGCAGTCCCGGGGAGCTGTTTTTT.

This clone showed up just once. This rearrangement joins TRBV29-1 to TRBJ2-3; D is unresolved. The CDR3 loop spans 10 amino acids. Germline CDR1 is SQVTM and CDR2 is ANQGSEA. V was cut by 7 bases and J by 4 bases, with 6 bases left in between. This CDR3 is CSAGPDTQYF. DNA of the CDR3: TGCAGCGCCGGACCAGATACGCAGTATTTT.

The gene calls are TRBV6-5 and TRBJ2-2, with a possible D match to TRBD2 (5 bases). The germline V gene encodes CDR1 MNHEY and CDR2 SVGAGI. The germline V and J ends were trimmed by 4 bases and 8 bases, with 11 bases remaining between them. CDR3 length: 13 residues. Written as DNA, the CDR3 is TGTGCCAGCAGTTTGGGAGCGACGGGGGAGCTGTTTTTT. It yields the protein CASSLGATGELFF.

This clone was seen more than once but under ten times. The chain couples TRBV11-1 to TRBJ1-4; TRBD1 is a possible D gene (5 bases). CDR1 and CDR2 from the germline V gene are SGHAT and FQDESV (reference sequence). The CDR3 has 15 residues. V lost 5 bases and J 10 bases, leaving 20 bases between the germline ends. The CDR3 sequence is CASSLGGAYPVKLFF. The DNA for the CDR3 is TGTGCCAGCAGCCTAGGAGGGGCTTATCCGGTAAAACTGTTTTTT.

This clone has a single count. This chain connects TRBV7-9 to TRBJ2-7; D not resolved. Germline V gene data show CDR1 as SEHNR and CDR2 as FQNEAQ (reference sequence). V shed 5 bases and J shed 0 bases, with 2 bases lying between them. The CDR3 is 11 residues long. CDR3 sequence: CASSASYEQYF. In nucleotides, the CDR3 is TGTGCCAGCAGCGCCTCCTACGAGCAGTACTTC.

The gene calls are TRBV19 and TRBJ2-3; D is uncertain. The CDR3 is 13 residues long. Germline CDR1 is LNHDA and CDR2 is SQIVND (reference sequence). Trimming stripped 3 bases from V and 2 bases from J, with 6 bases between. This chain's CDR3 is CASSIWHTDTQYF. CDR3 in DNA: TGTGCCAGTAGTATCTGGCACACAGATACGCAGTATTTT.

The table lists this clone with a count of one. This sequence joins TRBV5-1 and TRBJ2-2, with 8 bases lining up with TRBD1. The CDR3 contains 16 residues. Trimming at V came to 5 bases and at J to 3 bases, leaving 9 bases not matched to a gene. From germline, CDR1 is SGHRS and CDR2 YFSETQ. DNA of the CDR3: TGCGCCAGCAGGGAAGGGACAGGTCCCGACACCGGGGAGCTGTTTTTT. Protein product: CASREGTGPDTGELFF.

The chain employs TRBV6-1 and TRBJ1-5; D uncertain. The CDR3 contains 11 residues. Trimming took 2 bases from V and 7 from J, leaving 3 bases between them. Per the germline V gene, CDR1 is MNHNS and CDR2 is SASEGT. The CDR3 DNA follows: TGTGCCAGCAGTGAACCCCAGCCCCAGCATTTT. Protein: CASSEPQPQHF.

The gene calls are TRBV30 and TRBJ2-1, with D possibly TRBD2 on 5 matching bases. The CDR3 runs 19 residues. In germline, CDR1 is GTSNPN, CDR2 SVGIG (reference sequence). Trimming cost V 0 bases and J 0 bases, with 21 bases left between them. This CDR3 reads CAWSVLDSVERGSYNEQFF. DNA of the CDR3: TGTGCCTGGAGTGTACTGGACTCGGTAGAACGCGGCTCCTACAATGAGCAGTTCTTC.

The chain uses TRBV29-1 and TRBJ2-1; 7 bases line up with TRBD1. In germline, CDR1 is SQVTM, CDR2 ANQGSEA. Losses at the gene ends were 3 bases for V and 4 bases for J; bases not matched to a gene: 3. The CDR3 is made up of 13 amino acids. The CDR3, as DNA: TGCAGCGTTGACCGGACAGGATACAATGAGCAGTTCTTC. It translates to CSVDRTGYNEQFF.

The rearrangement uses TRBV18 and TRBJ1-2; no reliable D call. This CDR3 spans 16 amino acids. The V gene lost 3 bases and the J gene lost 0 bases, with 14 bases spanning the gap. The germline V gene encodes CDR1 KGHSH and CDR2 LQKENI. The CDR3 region is CASSPSGAATNYGYTF. The CDR3 DNA reads as TGTGCCAGCTCACCTTCGGGCGCAGCTACTAACTATGGCTACACCTTC.

The CDR3 protein is CASSHRGPTDTQYF. The CDR3 nucleotides read TGTGCCAGCAGTCACAGGGGGCCCACAGATACGCAGTATTTT. The chain recombines TRBV27 with TRBJ2-3, with 9 nucleotides matching TRBD1. V lost 5 bases to trimming and J lost 2 bases; unmatched junction nucleotides: 2. This CDR3 region has 14 residues. Germline V gene data show CDR1 as MNHEY and CDR2 as SMNVEV (reference sequence).

The V gene is TRBV2, the J gene TRBJ2-7; D may be TRBD2 (6 bases). The CDR3 consists of 15 residues. The V end lost 2 bases, the J end lost 4 bases, and 15 bases lay between the germline ends. Germline assignment: CDR1 SNHLY and CDR2 FYNNEI. CDR3 residues: CASSESSGGKYEQYF. DNA of the CDR3: TGTGCCAGCAGTGAATCGTCCGGGGGTAAATACGAGCAGTACTTC. Full variable domain (remainder filled in from reference TRBV2 and TRBJ2-7): EPEVTQTPSHQVTQMGQEVILRCVPISNHLYFYWYRQILGQKVEFLVSFYNNEISEKSEIFDDQFSVERPDGSNFTLKIRSTKLEDSAMYFCASSESSGGKYEQYFGPGTRLTVT.

This chain uses TRBV5-4 with TRBJ1-4, with unresolved D. Between the trimmed V and J ends, which lost 4 bases and 0 bases, there was a span of 10 bases. CDR3 size: 15 residues. CDR1 is SGHNT, CDR2 YYREEE, per germline (reference sequence). Here the CDR3 reads CASSADRATNEKLFF. Here the CDR3 DNA reads TGTGCCAGCAGCGCCGATCGGGCAACTAATGAAAAACTGTTTTTT. The full variable domain, its missing parts supplied by reference TRBV5-4 and TRBJ1-4, is ETGVTQSPTHLIKTRGQQVTLRCSSQSGHNTVSWYQQALGQGPQFIFQYYREEENGRGNFPPRFSGLQFPNYSSELNVNALELDDSALYLCASSADRATNEKLFFGSGTQLSVL.

The genes are TRBV4-3 and TRBJ2-1; weak D call: TRBD2 (6 bases). Germline V CDR1 and CDR2: LGHNA, YSLEER. With 0 bases removed from V and 6 bases from J, the gap between germline ends came to 9 bases. The CDR3 covers 14 residues. CDR3 protein: CASSQDQTSNEQFF. The CDR3 DNA follows: TGCGCCAGCAGCCAAGACCAGACTAGCAATGAGCAGTTCTTC.

The chain has TRBV18 and TRBJ1-1; D ambiguous. The CDR3 covers 13 residues. CDR1 and CDR2 from the germline V gene are KGHSH and LQKENI. Trimming took 4 bases from V and 4 from J, leaving 10 bases between them. Here the CDR3 reads CASSHGLTTEAFF. The CDR3 DNA reads as TGTGCCAGCTCACATGGGTTGACCACTGAAGCTTTCTTT. The whole variable domain, filled in from reference TRBV18 and TRBJ1-1, reads NAGVMQNPRHLVRRRGQEARLRCSPMKGHSHVYWYRQLPEEGLKFMVYLQKENIIDESGMPKERFSAEFPKEGPSILRIQQVVRGDSAAYFCASSHGLTTEAFFGQGTRLTVV.

The chain combines TRBV29-1 with TRBJ2-7; D is possibly TRBD2 (5 bases). The CDR3 consists of 14 residues. CDR1 is SQVTM and CDR2 is ANQGSEA in the germline V gene. Trimming pared 5 bases from V and 2 bases from J, leaving 16 bases between. The CDR3 loop is CSVCPRGDPYEQYF. The CDR3 DNA is TGCAGCGTTTGCCCCCGGGGAGATCCCTACGAGCAGTACTTC.